This T cell receptor (beta chain) originates from a study of T cell responses to AZD1222 COVID-19 vaccine. TCRdb keeps only in-frame clones here, not all; method: immunoSEQ multiplex PCR. The table shows around 160,000 clones, with 91% occurring only once. V dropped 1 base and J dropped 3; count of bases not matched to a gene: 4. Germline V CDR1 and CDR2: PRHDT, FYEKMQ (reference sequence). The CDR3 loop spans 16 amino acids. Sample: peripheral blood, taken on day 0 of AZD1222 vaccination. This rearrangement joins TRBV13 to TRBJ2-5; 11 bases agree with TRBD1. This clonotype was obtained from an adult in good health. The CDR3 nucleotides are TGTGCCAGCAGCTTAGTCAGGACAGGGGGCGAAGAGACCCAGTACTTC. Its translation is CASSLVRTGGEETQYF.